The source of this T cell receptor (beta chain) is a study of vaccination and CD4 T cells after COVID-19 (dated 2022 in TCRdb). As for the study more broadly: SARS-CoV-2 positivity had been established in the convalescent patients by nasal swab PCR, and mild disease was recorded in some 10 of these patients and severe disease in one. The time from the second vaccine dose to post-vaccine blood sampling had a median of roughly 79 days and ranged from about 14 to 241 days. Participants received two doses of either the Pfizer-BioNTech BNT162b2 vaccine (n=8) or the Moderna mRNA-1273 vaccine (n=2). As controls, cultures received a CEFX viral epitope pool (the positive control), an HIV-1 Nef peptide pool (the negative control), or no peptide at all. The convalescent cohort included six males and four females, with two Hispanic individuals, seven Caucasians, two Asians and one multiracial person. Post-COVID blood samples from convalescent patients were collected a median of roughly 100 days after diagnosis, with a range of roughly 30 to 170 days. For stimulating the cultures, overlapping spike peptide pools were used, derived from SARS-CoV-2 as well as from the common cold coronaviruses HCoV-NL63, HCoV-OC43 and HCoV-229E. In 10 COVID-19 convalescent patients and a few infection-naive healthy vaccine recipients, researchers compared the spike-specific CD4+ TCR repertoire from before mRNA vaccination with the repertoire from after.

As concerns this clonotype: Its specific antigen is unknown. One base away there is no much larger clone; base qualities are not given.

Reading the label with the study, this specimen's treatment or condition is: roughly ten-day PBMC culture with coronavirus spike peptide pools or control peptides (ViraFEST assay). The ViraFEST assay was used in the study, in which antigen-specific T cells were expanded with peptide pools and expanded clonotypes were subsequently identified by TCR sequencing. Positive SARS-CoV-2 PCR tests in the convalescent patients dated from March to December 2020, before Alpha, Beta and Delta variants emerged in the United States. Each well held roughly 2.2 million PBMCs cultured in IMDM containing approximately 5% human AB serum and approximately 10 IU/ml IL-2, with roughly 9.2 ug/ml peptide pools added. On days 3 and 7, half of the culture medium was replaced with fresh IL-2-containing medium. After more than 8 days of culture, CD4+ T cells were isolated by negative selection using the EasySep CD4+ T cell isolation kit. Ficoll-Paque Plus gradient centrifugation was used to isolate PBMCs from whole blood, and the isolated PBMCs were then either used fresh or cryopreserved at -140C. Culture conditions were generally each tested in triplicate wells.

Libraries were prepared through PCR. At the Johns Hopkins FTIC core, DNA from the cultured CD4+ T cells underwent TCR sequencing with the Oncomine TCR Beta short-read assay. Genomic DNA was extracted from the cultured CD4+ T cells with the QIAamp micro DNA kit. Oncomine TCR Beta libraries from cultured CD4+ T cells were pooled with unique dual indexes and sequenced on an Illumina iSeq 100. The study's own analysis went as follows. Non-productive sequences were filtered out, and CDR3s that did not start with C, did not end with F or W, or were shorter than 7 amino acids were discarded. The MANAFEST web application identified antigen-specific clonotypes by comparing peptide-stimulated wells against reference wells and other culture wells. Positive clones required FDR below 0.05, an odds ratio above 5, and productive frequency above 0.1% in at least two of three replicate wells. Cross-reactive clonotypes were defined as significantly expanded in both SARS-CoV-2 spike wells and at least one common cold coronavirus spike condition. Using R version 3.6.1, CDR3 homology was evaluated through Levenshtein distances (stringdist) along with unrooted phylogenetic trees (ape). The public reads were reanalyzed by TCRdb: fastp trimming at Q25, MiXCR alignment, in-frame beta chains only. Duplicate CDR3 protein sequences are folded into a single record with the most common DNA and genes. The V and J calls here are based on TCRdb, not the publication. This sample lists under 30,000 distinct CDR3 sequences; approximately 39% were detected once. In total, the top ten clones hold about 7% of the sample.

Overall study outcomes, separate from this receptor: The median number of SARS-CoV-2-reactive clonotypes rose from fewer than 25 after infection to 35 to 45 after vaccination, but the change was not significant. Among convalescent patients, a median about 90% of the SARS-CoV-2-reactive clones seen after vaccination appeared only after vaccination, which suggests priming specific to the vaccine. In convalescent patients, nearly all vaccine-specific clones (304 of 307) were found to be mono-reactive for SARS-CoV-2 spike rather than cross-reactive with common cold coronaviruses. Only a relatively small number of convalescent patients were included in the study, and early timepoints following natural infection were not analyzed.

The sample was CD4+ T cells from blood, cultured in vitro. This receptor was identified in a human donor who had recovered from COVID-19.

The CDR3 is CSAPLAWYEQFF. In nucleotide form, the sequence is TGCAGTGCACCACTAGCGTGGTATGAGCAGTTCTTC. The sequence is built from TRBV20-1 and TRBJ2-1, with 7 central nucleotides matching TRBD2. Trimming takes 6 bases off V and 8 bases off J; junction bases not matched to a gene: 7. Based on the germline V gene (reference sequence), the CDR1 and CDR2 sequences are DFQATT and SNEGSKA. The CDR3 contains 12 residues, cysteine and phenylalanine counted. Of the read, only the CDR3 DNA is kept; its 36 bases are in frame from base 1.